This T cell receptor beta chain was observed in a study of T cells expressing NK-cell markers. Study summary: Sorted CD3+CD56+NKG2C+, CD3+CD56+NKG2C- and CD3+CD56-NKG2C+ T-cell subsets were beta-chain profiled.

TCR beta cDNA was made by 5'RACE template switching with UMIs. TCRdb derives one entry per CDR3 protein from the 5' RACE reads, leaving out DNA. The repertoire table contains roughly 280,000 distinct CDR3 sequences. Per the germline V gene, CDR1 is DFQATT and CDR2 is SNEGSKA (reference sequence). This CDR3 spans 13 amino acids. Of note for this clonotype: Antigen specificity is unknown.

The study's findings and limits: Six donors carried dominant NKG2C+ clonotypes that made up roughly 1.0-7.0% of their CD8+ T cells. Expanded NKG2C+ T cell clones were not confirmed as HCMV-specific.

The TCR originated in a man aged 18-30 years in good health. This chain joins TRBV20-1 and TRBJ1-4. Input material: blood T cells: a sorted CD56 or NKG2C T cell subset, CD4+ or CD8+ T cells, or bulk PBMC T cells (not recorded which). The CDR3 reads CSARDGLNEKLFF.